Listed below are T cell receptor beta chains from one sample, sequenced in a study of T cell responses to AZD1222 COVID-19 vaccine. Some clones are missing from TCRdb's copy, which holds only in-frame ones; the method was immunoSEQ multiplex PCR. Among about 160,000 clones listed, 90% to 95% were seen once. Sequenced material: peripheral blood, taken on day 0 of AZD1222 vaccination. These receptors were obtained from an adult in good health. Both conserved end residues are part of each CDR3. A D gene is named only where the DNA matches it firmly. Expanded clones are given a class, and other clones once, few, many or no size at all.

j_call: TRBJ1-4; clone_size: .; v_call: TRBV5-1; d_call: .; cdr3_aa: CASSLRAGVDEKLFF; cdr3_nt: TGCGCCAGCAGCTTGAGGGCAGGGGTGGATGAAAAACTGTTTTTT
j_call: TRBJ1-1; clone_size: once; v_call: TRBV3-1/TRBV3-2; d_call: .; cdr3_aa: CASSQPLGVGERGAEAFF; cdr3_nt: TGTGCCAGCAGCCAACCCCTAGGTGTAGGGGAACGAGGCGCTGAAGCTTTCTTT
j_call: TRBJ1-2; clone_size: .; v_call: TRBV28; d_call: .; cdr3_aa: CASSLRRNYGYTF; cdr3_nt: TGTGCCAGCAGTTTGAGACGGAACTATGGCTACACCTTC
j_call: TRBJ2-3; clone_size: .; v_call: TRBV4-2; d_call: .; cdr3_aa: CASSQVTAGDQDTQYF; cdr3_nt: TGTGCCAGCAGCCAAGTAACAGCGGGTGATCAAGATACGCAGTATTTT
j_call: TRBJ1-2; clone_size: .; v_call: TRBV6-5; d_call: .; cdr3_aa: CASSYSPEYGYTF; cdr3_nt: TGTGCCAGCAGTTATTCCCCAGAATATGGCTACACCTTC
j_call: TRBJ2-5; clone_size: .; v_call: TRBV5-8; d_call: .; cdr3_aa: CASSSSDRRQETQYF; cdr3_nt: TGTGCCAGCAGCTCATCAGACAGGAGACAAGAGACCCAGTACTTC
j_call: TRBJ1-2; clone_size: .; v_call: TRBV19; d_call: TRBD1; cdr3_aa: CASTTGAINYGYTF; cdr3_nt: TGTGCCAGTACCACAGGGGCCATCAACTATGGCTACACCTTC
j_call: TRBJ2-2; clone_size: few; v_call: TRBV5-1; d_call: .; cdr3_aa: CASSLSTGKTGELFF; cdr3_nt: TGCGCCAGCAGCTTGTCTACAGGGAAGACCGGGGAGCTGTTTTTT
j_call: TRBJ1-4; clone_size: .; v_call: TRBV28; d_call: .; cdr3_aa: CASSPPGGFTKLFF; cdr3_nt: TGTGCCAGCAGTCCCCCGGGTGGCTTTACAAAACTGTTTTTT
j_call: TRBJ1-5; clone_size: .; v_call: TRBV7-9; d_call: TRBD1; cdr3_aa: CASSLGRGGNQPQHF; cdr3_nt: TGTGCCAGCAGCTTGGGCAGGGGGGGCAATCAGCCCCAGCATTTT
j_call: TRBJ2-2; clone_size: .; v_call: TRBV5-4; d_call: .; cdr3_aa: CASSLRTDTGELFF; cdr3_nt: TGTGCCAGCAGCCTAAGGACTGACACCGGGGAGCTGTTTTTT
j_call: TRBJ2-1; clone_size: .; v_call: TRBV20-1; d_call: .; cdr3_aa: CSASSHNEQFF; cdr3_nt: TGCAGTGCTAGCTCTCACAATGAGCAGTTCTTC
j_call: TRBJ2-7; clone_size: .; v_call: TRBV5-8; d_call: .; cdr3_aa: CASSLIAGDEQYF; cdr3_nt: TGTGCCAGCAGCTTGATTGCAGGGGACGAGCAGTACTTC
j_call: TRBJ1-2; clone_size: few; v_call: TRBV19; d_call: .; cdr3_aa: CASSIAPRGSNYGYTF; cdr3_nt: TGTGCCAGTAGTATAGCACCCCGGGGCAGCAACTATGGCTACACCTTC
j_call: TRBJ2-3; clone_size: .; v_call: TRBV5-4; d_call: .; cdr3_aa: CASSPSLSTDTQYF; cdr3_nt: TGTGCCAGCAGCCCCTCCCTTAGCACAGATACGCAGTATTTT
j_call: TRBJ2-6; clone_size: .; v_call: TRBV30; d_call: .; cdr3_aa: CAWSPDDPSGANVLTF; cdr3_nt: TGTGCCTGGAGTCCCGACGACCCCTCTGGGGCCAACGTCCTGACTTTC
j_call: TRBJ1-4; clone_size: .; v_call: TRBV19; d_call: .; cdr3_aa: CASFNEKLFF; cdr3_nt: TGTGCCAGCTTTAATGAAAAACTGTTTTTT
j_call: TRBJ1-1; clone_size: .; v_call: TRBV2; d_call: TRBD1; cdr3_aa: CASIQGRSEAFF; cdr3_nt: TGTGCCAGCATACAGGGGAGGTCGGAAGCTTTCTTT
j_call: TRBJ2-1; clone_size: .; v_call: TRBV5-6; d_call: .; cdr3_aa: CASRKRLEPYNEQFF; cdr3_nt: TGTGCCAGCCGAAAAAGACTAGAGCCTTACAATGAGCAGTTCTTC
j_call: TRBJ1-5; clone_size: .; v_call: TRBV19; d_call: .; cdr3_aa: CASQETRGSDQPQHF; cdr3_nt: TGTGCCAGTCAGGAGACAAGAGGTAGCGATCAGCCCCAGCATTTT
j_call: TRBJ1-1; clone_size: .; v_call: TRBV7-8; d_call: .; cdr3_aa: CASSFYGTEAFF; cdr3_nt: TGTGCCAGCAGCTTTTACGGCACTGAAGCTTTCTTT
j_call: TRBJ2-5; clone_size: .; v_call: TRBV11-2; d_call: .; cdr3_aa: CASSSGTLIGETQYF; cdr3_nt: TGTGCCAGCAGCTCAGGGACACTCATCGGGGAGACCCAGTACTTC
j_call: TRBJ1-1; clone_size: .; v_call: TRBV19; d_call: .; cdr3_aa: CASSMKVIRANTEAFF; cdr3_nt: TGTGCCAGTAGTATGAAGGTGATAAGGGCGAACACTGAAGCTTTCTTT
j_call: TRBJ2-7; clone_size: .; v_call: TRBV7-9; d_call: TRBD2; cdr3_aa: CASSLVTSGFYEQYF; cdr3_nt: TGTGCCAGCAGCTTGGTGACTAGCGGATTCTACGAGCAGTACTTC
j_call: TRBJ1-5; clone_size: .; v_call: TRBV27; d_call: .; cdr3_aa: CASSLNWSGRNSNQPQHF; cdr3_nt: TGTGCCAGCAGTTTGAATTGGTCAGGGCGCAATAGCAATCAGCCCCAGCATTTT
j_call: TRBJ1-1; clone_size: once; v_call: TRBV3-1/TRBV3-2; d_call: .; cdr3_aa: CASSPRTANTEAFF; cdr3_nt: TGTGCCAGCAGCCCTCGGACGGCGAACACTGAAGCTTTCTTT
j_call: TRBJ1-5; clone_size: .; v_call: TRBV6-5; d_call: .; cdr3_aa: CASNRAGGNQPQHF; cdr3_nt: TGTGCCAGCAACCGAGCGGGGGGTAATCAGCCCCAGCATTTT
j_call: TRBJ1-3; clone_size: few; v_call: TRBV19; d_call: .; cdr3_aa: CASRAPGGNTIYF; cdr3_nt: TGTGCCAGCCGGGCCCCGGGTGGGAACACCATATATTTT
j_call: TRBJ2-1; clone_size: .; v_call: TRBV2; d_call: TRBD2; cdr3_aa: CASTGTSGGYNEQFF; cdr3_nt: TGTGCCAGCACTGGGACTAGCGGGGGCTACAATGAGCAGTTCTTC
j_call: TRBJ1-2; clone_size: once; v_call: TRBV6-1; d_call: .; cdr3_aa: CASSVGGAGGYTF; cdr3_nt: TGTGCCAGCAGTGTTGGGGGCGCGGGCGGCTACACCTTC
j_call: TRBJ1-3; clone_size: .; v_call: TRBV7-9; d_call: .; cdr3_aa: CASSLSGTALSGNTIYF; cdr3_nt: TGTGCCAGCAGCTTATCGGGAACAGCCCTCTCTGGAAACACCATATATTTT
j_call: TRBJ1-5; clone_size: .; v_call: TRBV7-2; d_call: TRBD1; cdr3_aa: CASSQDRGGDQPQHF; cdr3_nt: TGTGCCAGCAGTCAGGACAGGGGGGGCGATCAGCCCCAGCATTTT
j_call: TRBJ2-7; clone_size: .; v_call: TRBV6-5; d_call: .; cdr3_aa: CASSITGRMYEQYF; cdr3_nt: TGTGCCAGCAGTATAACGGGACGGATGTACGAGCAGTACTTC
j_call: TRBJ2-1; clone_size: .; v_call: TRBV20-1; d_call: TRBD2; cdr3_aa: CSASLPTSGSYNEQFF; cdr3_nt: TGCAGTGCTAGTCTTCCGACTAGCGGGAGTTACAATGAGCAGTTCTTC
j_call: TRBJ1-6; clone_size: .; v_call: TRBV6-6; d_call: TRBD1; cdr3_aa: CASTVGQGVFISPLHF; cdr3_nt: TGTGCCAGCACGGTCGGCCAGGGGGTTTTCATTTCACCCCTCCACTTT
j_call: TRBJ1-4; clone_size: .; v_call: TRBV28; d_call: .; cdr3_aa: CASSPPWGKGVGDGEKLFF; cdr3_nt: TGTGCCAGCAGCCCCCCCTGGGGTAAGGGCGTCGGGGATGGTGAAAAACTGTTTTTT
j_call: TRBJ2-7; clone_size: .; v_call: TRBV5-5; d_call: .; cdr3_aa: CASSSPGQPYEQYF; cdr3_nt: TGTGCCAGCAGCTCACCGGGACAACCCTACGAGCAGTACTTC
j_call: TRBJ1-5; clone_size: .; v_call: TRBV4-1; d_call: .; cdr3_aa: CASSQVGPGSQPQHF; cdr3_nt: TGCGCCAGCAGCCAAGTGGGACCGGGCTCTCAGCCCCAGCATTTT
j_call: TRBJ1-2; clone_size: .; v_call: TRBV13; d_call: TRBD1; cdr3_aa: CASSQTGREGYTF; cdr3_nt: TGTGCCAGCAGCCAGACAGGGAGGGAAGGCTACACCTTC
j_call: TRBJ1-1; clone_size: .; v_call: TRBV28; d_call: TRBD1; cdr3_aa: CASSLYNPGQKSRNLNTEAFF; cdr3_nt: TGTGCCAGCAGTCTCTATAACCCGGGACAGAAAAGTCGGAACTTGAACACTGAAGCTTTCTTT
j_call: TRBJ1-6; clone_size: .; v_call: TRBV3-1/TRBV3-2; d_call: .; cdr3_aa: CASSLLGDGSPLHF; cdr3_nt: TGTGCCAGCAGCCTCTTGGGGGATGGTTCACCCCTCCACTTT
j_call: TRBJ1-1; clone_size: .; v_call: TRBV7-9; d_call: .; cdr3_aa: CASSLDTRNTEAFF; cdr3_nt: TGTGCCAGCAGCCTCGACACCAGGAACACTGAAGCTTTCTTT
j_call: TRBJ1-2; clone_size: .; v_call: TRBV27; d_call: .; cdr3_aa: CASSPGSVYGYTF; cdr3_nt: TGTGCCAGCAGCCCAGGATCTGTCTATGGCTACACCTTC
j_call: TRBJ1-1; clone_size: once; v_call: TRBV9; d_call: .; cdr3_aa: CASSVGPGGYEAFF; cdr3_nt: TGTGCCAGCAGCGTAGGCCCAGGCGGTTACGAAGCTTTCTTT
j_call: TRBJ1-1; clone_size: .; v_call: TRBV5-8; d_call: .; cdr3_aa: CASSWQKNTEAFF; cdr3_nt: TGTGCCAGCAGCTGGCAGAAGAACACTGAAGCTTTCTTT
j_call: TRBJ2-5; clone_size: .; v_call: TRBV5-1; d_call: .; cdr3_aa: CASSPGGGAGASGGQETQYF; cdr3_nt: TGCGCCAGCAGCCCGGGAGGGGGAGCGGGAGCTTCAGGGGGACAAGAGACCCAGTACTTC
j_call: TRBJ2-3; clone_size: .; v_call: TRBV24-1; d_call: .; cdr3_aa: CATSDLQFGGTDTQYF; cdr3_nt: TGTGCCACCAGTGATTTGCAGTTTGGGGGCACAGATACGCAGTATTTT
j_call: TRBJ2-5; clone_size: .; v_call: TRBV2; d_call: .; cdr3_aa: CASSEAYQETQYF; cdr3_nt: TGTGCCAGCAGTGAAGCTTACCAAGAGACCCAGTACTTC
j_call: TRBJ2-7; clone_size: .; v_call: TRBV5-5; d_call: .; cdr3_aa: CASSLVGTYEQYF; cdr3_nt: TGTGCCAGCAGCTTGGTCGGGACCTACGAGCAGTACTTC
j_call: TRBJ2-1; clone_size: .; v_call: TRBV9; d_call: TRBD2; cdr3_aa: CASSAPQAGGRIYYEQFF; cdr3_nt: TGTGCCAGCAGCGCGCCACAGGCAGGCGGGAGGATCTACTATGAGCAGTTCTTC
j_call: TRBJ1-2; clone_size: .; v_call: TRBV19; d_call: .; cdr3_aa: CASSTQTGIEGYGYTF; cdr3_nt: TGTGCCAGTAGTACCCAGACAGGCATTGAGGGCTATGGCTACACCTTC
j_call: TRBJ2-1; clone_size: .; v_call: TRBV10-2; d_call: .; cdr3_aa: CASTTLQEQFF; cdr3_nt: TGCGCCAGCACCACCTTACAGGAGCAGTTCTTC
j_call: TRBJ1-2; clone_size: few; v_call: TRBV5-1; d_call: TRBD1; cdr3_aa: CASSAGQGAYGYTF; cdr3_nt: TGCGCCAGCAGCGCGGGACAGGGGGCCTATGGCTACACCTTC
j_call: TRBJ1-1; clone_size: .; v_call: TRBV6-5; d_call: .; cdr3_aa: CASRSGGRGTEAFF; cdr3_nt: TGTGCCAGCAGGAGTGGGGGGAGGGGCACTGAAGCTTTCTTT
j_call: TRBJ2-1; clone_size: .; v_call: TRBV29-1; d_call: .; cdr3_aa: CSVVRGGDEQFF; cdr3_nt: TGCAGCGTTGTTAGGGGTGGCGATGAGCAGTTCTTC